This T cell receptor (beta chain) stems from a study of blood T cells in healthy people across ages. Total RNA was isolated from each sample in quantities of at least 5 micrograms. Study conclusions and caveats: A strong correlation was seen between TCR beta diversity and naive T cell percentage. Donor CMV infection status was unknown, possibly confounding age-related changes in expanded clonotypes. Age brought a roughly linear fall in TCR beta diversity measured per million T cells.

Turning to this clonotype: Its target is unknown.

The CDR3 has 13 residues. CDR1 and CDR2 from the germline V gene are KGHSH and LQKENI. Trimming removed 4 bases at V and 3 bases at J, with 10 bases between. For the second PCR, which ran for about 6 to 11 cycles, a sample-barcoded 5' primer and a J-beta primer mix were used. TCRdb fed the 5' RACE reads into MiXCR, producing one record per CDR3 protein. The data hold some 920,000 distinct CDR3 sequences, with just over 50% observed a single time. This TCR came from a woman in her fifties or sixties in good health. The sample was blood. V gene TRBV18 combines with J gene TRBJ2-7, with D unresolved. The CDR3 loop is CASSRQQDYEQYF. The CDR3 DNA sequence: TGTGCCAGCTCACGCCAGCAGGACTACGAGCAGTACTTC.